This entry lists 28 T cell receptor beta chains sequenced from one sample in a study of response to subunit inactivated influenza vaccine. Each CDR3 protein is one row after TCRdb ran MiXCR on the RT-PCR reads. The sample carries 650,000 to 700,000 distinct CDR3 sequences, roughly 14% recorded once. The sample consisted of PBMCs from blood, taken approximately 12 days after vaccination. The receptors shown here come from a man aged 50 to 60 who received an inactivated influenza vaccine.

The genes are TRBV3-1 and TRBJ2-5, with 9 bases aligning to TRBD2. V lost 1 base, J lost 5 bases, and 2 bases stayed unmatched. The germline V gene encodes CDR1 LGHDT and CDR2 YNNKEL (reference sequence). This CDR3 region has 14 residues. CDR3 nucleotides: TGTGCCAGCAGCCAAGTAGCGGGGGTTGAGACCCAGTACTTC. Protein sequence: CASSQVAGVETQYF.

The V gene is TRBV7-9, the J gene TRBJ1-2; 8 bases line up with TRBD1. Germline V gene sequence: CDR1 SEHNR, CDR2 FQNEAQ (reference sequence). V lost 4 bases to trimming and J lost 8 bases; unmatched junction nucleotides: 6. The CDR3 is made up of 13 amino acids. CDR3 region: CASSYGDRLGYTF. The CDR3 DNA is TGTGCCAGCAGCTATGGGGACAGGCTCGGCTACACCTTC.

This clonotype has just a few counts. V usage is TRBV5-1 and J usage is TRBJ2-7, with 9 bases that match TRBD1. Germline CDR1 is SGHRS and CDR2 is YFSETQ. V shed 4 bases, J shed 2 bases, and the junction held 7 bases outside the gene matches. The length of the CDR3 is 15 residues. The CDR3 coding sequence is TGCGCCAGCAGCGAAGGGACAGGGTCGACCTACGAGCAGTACTTC. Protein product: CASSEGTGSTYEQYF.

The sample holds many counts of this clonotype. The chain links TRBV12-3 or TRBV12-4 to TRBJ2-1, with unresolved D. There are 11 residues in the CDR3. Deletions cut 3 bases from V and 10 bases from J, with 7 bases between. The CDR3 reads CASSFSREQFF. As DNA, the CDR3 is TGTGCCAGCAGTTTCTCCCGAGAGCAGTTCTTC.

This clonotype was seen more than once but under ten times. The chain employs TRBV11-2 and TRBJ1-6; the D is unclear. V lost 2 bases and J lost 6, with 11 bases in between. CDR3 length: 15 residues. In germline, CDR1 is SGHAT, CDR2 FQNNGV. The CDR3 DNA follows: TGTGCCAGCAGCTTACTTATAGGGTCTAATTCACCCCTCCACTTT. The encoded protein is CASSLLIGSNSPLHF.

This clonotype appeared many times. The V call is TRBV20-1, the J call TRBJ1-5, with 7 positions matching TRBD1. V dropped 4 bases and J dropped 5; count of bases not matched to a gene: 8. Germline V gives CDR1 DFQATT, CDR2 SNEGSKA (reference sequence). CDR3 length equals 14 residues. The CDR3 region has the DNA TGCAGTGCTAACAGGGGCGCTGGGGATCAGCCCCAGCATTTT. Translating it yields CSANRGAGDQPQHF.

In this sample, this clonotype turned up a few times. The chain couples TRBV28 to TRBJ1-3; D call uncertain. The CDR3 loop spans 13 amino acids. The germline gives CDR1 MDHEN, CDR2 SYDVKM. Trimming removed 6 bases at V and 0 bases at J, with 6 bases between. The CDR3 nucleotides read TGTGCCAGCAGGCGGGACTCTGGAAACACCATATATTTT. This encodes CASRRDSGNTIYF.

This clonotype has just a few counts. CDR3 amino acids: CASSLIGYTGELFF. CDR3 DNA sequence: TGTGCCAGCAGCTTGATCGGTTACACCGGGGAGCTGTTTTTT. The chain uses TRBV5-6 and TRBJ2-2; D is ambiguous. The V gene's germline CDR1 is SGHDT and CDR2 YYEEEE. Trimming removed 1 base from V and 3 bases from J, with 7 bases in between. The CDR3 loop spans 14 amino acids. Complete variable domain (other parts from reference TRBV5-6 and TRBJ2-2): DAGVTQSPTHLIKTRGQQVTLRCSPKSGHDTVSWYQQALGQGPQFIFQYYEEEERQRGNFPDRFSGHQFPNYSSELNVNALLLGDSALYLCASSLIGYTGELFFGEGSRLTVL.

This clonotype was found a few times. CDR3 protein: CASKPTERDYGYTF. In nucleotides, the CDR3 is TGTGCCAGCAAACCGACCGAGAGGGACTATGGCTACACCTTC. J is TRBJ1-2 and V is TRBV12-3 or TRBV12-4; no clear D. Deletions cut 7 bases from V and 3 bases from J, with 15 bases between. The CDR3 sequence is 14 residues long.

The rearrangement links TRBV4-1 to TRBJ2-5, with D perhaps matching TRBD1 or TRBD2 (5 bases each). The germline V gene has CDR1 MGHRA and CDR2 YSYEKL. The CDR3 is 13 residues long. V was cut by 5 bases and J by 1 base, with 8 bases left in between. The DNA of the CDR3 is TGCGCCAGCAGCAAGGGGACCCAAGAGACCCAGTACTTC. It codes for CASSKGTQETQYF.

CDR3 residues: CSAIPDLAGGYTEAFF. The CDR3 DNA follows: TGCAGTGCTATCCCCGACTTAGCAGGGGGGTACACTGAAGCTTTCTTT. The chain employs TRBV20-1 and TRBJ1-1; TRBD1 matches at 7 bases. This CDR3 contains 16 residues. Germline CDR1 reads DFQATT; CDR2 reads SNEGSKA (reference sequence). V gave up 4 bases and J gave up 3 bases; unmatched junction bases: 14.

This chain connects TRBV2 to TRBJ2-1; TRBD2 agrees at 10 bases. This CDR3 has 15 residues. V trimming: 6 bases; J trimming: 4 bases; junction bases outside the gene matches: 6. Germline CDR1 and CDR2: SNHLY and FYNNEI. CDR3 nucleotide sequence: TGTGCCAGCAGGGCGACTAGCGGGTTGTACAATGAGCAGTTCTTC. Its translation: CASRATSGLYNEQFF. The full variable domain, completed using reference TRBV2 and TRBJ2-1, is EPEVTQTPSHQVTQMGQEVILRCVPISNHLYFYWYRQILGQKVEFLVSFYNNEISEKSEIFDDQFSVERPDGSNFTLKIRSTKLEDSAMYFCASRATSGLYNEQFFGPGTRLTVL.

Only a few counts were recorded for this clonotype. The CDR3 region has the DNA TGCAGTGCAAAAACGACAGCGAATCAGCCCCAGCATTTT. As protein: CSAKTTANQPQHF. The rearrangement uses TRBV20-1 and TRBJ1-5; TRBD1 is a possible D gene (5 bases). V lost 6 bases, J lost 4 bases, and 13 bases lay in between. Per germline, CDR1 DFQATT and CDR2 SNEGSKA (reference sequence). The CDR3 length is 13 residues.

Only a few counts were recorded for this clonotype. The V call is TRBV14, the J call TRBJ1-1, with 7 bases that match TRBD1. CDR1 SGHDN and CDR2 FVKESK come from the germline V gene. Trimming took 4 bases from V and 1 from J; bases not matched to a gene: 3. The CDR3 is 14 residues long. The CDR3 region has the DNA TGTGCCAGCAGCCGGGGACAGTGGAACACTGAAGCTTTCTTT. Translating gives CASSRGQWNTEAFF. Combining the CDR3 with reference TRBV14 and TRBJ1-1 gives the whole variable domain EAGVTQFPSHSVIEKGQTVTLRCDPISGHDNLYWYRRVMGKEIKFLLHFVKESKQDESGMPNNRFLAERTGGTYSTLKVQPAELEDSGVYFCASSRGQWNTEAFFGQGTRLTVV.

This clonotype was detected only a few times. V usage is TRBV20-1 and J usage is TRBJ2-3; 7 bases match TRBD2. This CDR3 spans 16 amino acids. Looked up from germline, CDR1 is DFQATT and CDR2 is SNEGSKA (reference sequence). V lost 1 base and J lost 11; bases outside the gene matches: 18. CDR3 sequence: CSARGGSSGGGMGQYF. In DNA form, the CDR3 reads TGCAGTGCTAGAGGGGGTTCTAGCGGAGGCGGGATGGGGCAGTATTTT.

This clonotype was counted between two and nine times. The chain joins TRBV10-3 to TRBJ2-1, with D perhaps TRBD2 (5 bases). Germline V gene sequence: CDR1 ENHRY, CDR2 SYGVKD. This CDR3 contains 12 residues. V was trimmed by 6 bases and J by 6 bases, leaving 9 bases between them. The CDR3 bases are TGTGCCATCAGGAGGGATCTCAATGAGCAGTTCTTC. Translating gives CAIRRDLNEQFF.

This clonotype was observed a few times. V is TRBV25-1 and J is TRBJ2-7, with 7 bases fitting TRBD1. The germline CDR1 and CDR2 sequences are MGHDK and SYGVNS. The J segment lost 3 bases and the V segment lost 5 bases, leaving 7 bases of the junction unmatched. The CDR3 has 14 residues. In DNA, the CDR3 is TGTGCCAGCAGTTTGACAGGGACAGTCTACGAGCAGTACTTC. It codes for CASSLTGTVYEQYF.

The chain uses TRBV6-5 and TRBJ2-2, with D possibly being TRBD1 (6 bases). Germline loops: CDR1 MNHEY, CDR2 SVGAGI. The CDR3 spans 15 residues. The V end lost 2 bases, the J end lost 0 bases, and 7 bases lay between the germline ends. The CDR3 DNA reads TGTGCCAGCAGTTACGGACAGCCGAACACCGGGGAGCTGTTTTTT. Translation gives CASSYGQPNTGELFF.

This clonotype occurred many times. CDR3 residues: CASSYRDGSSYNEQFF. CDR3 coding DNA: TGTGCCAGCAGTTATCGGGACGGAAGCTCCTACAATGAGCAGTTCTTC. The chain employs TRBV12-3 or TRBV12-4 and TRBJ2-1; the D gene could be TRBD1 or TRBD2 (5 bases each). The CDR3 has 16 amino acids. Trimming cost V 4 bases and J 0 bases, with 13 bases left between them.

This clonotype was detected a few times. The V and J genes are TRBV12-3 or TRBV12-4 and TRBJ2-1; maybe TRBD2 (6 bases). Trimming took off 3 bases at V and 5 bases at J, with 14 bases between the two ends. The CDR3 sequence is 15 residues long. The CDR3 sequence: CASSFAGRGNNEQFF. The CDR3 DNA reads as TGTGCCAGCAGTTTCGCAGGGCGGGGAAACAATGAGCAGTTCTTC.

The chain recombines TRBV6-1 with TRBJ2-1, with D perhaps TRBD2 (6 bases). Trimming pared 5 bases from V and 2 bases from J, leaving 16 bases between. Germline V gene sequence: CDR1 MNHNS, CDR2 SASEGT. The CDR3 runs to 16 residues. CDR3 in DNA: TGTGCCAGCAGTCCCCTGGTGGGCGGGGCCTACAATGAGCAGTTCTTC. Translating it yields CASSPLVGGAYNEQFF.

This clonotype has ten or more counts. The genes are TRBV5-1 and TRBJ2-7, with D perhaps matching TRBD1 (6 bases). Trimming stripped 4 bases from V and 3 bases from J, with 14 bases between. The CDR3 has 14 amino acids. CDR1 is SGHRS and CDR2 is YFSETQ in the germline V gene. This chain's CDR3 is CASSAQGHDYEQYF. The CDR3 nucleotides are TGCGCCAGCAGCGCCCAGGGACACGACTACGAGCAGTACTTC.

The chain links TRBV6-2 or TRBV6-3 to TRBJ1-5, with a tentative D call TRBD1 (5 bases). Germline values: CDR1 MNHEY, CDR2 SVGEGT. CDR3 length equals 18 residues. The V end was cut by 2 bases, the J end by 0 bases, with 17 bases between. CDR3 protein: CASSYTRAEDHSNQPQHF. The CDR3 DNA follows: TGTGCCAGCAGTTACACCAGGGCAGAGGACCATAGCAATCAGCCCCAGCATTTT.

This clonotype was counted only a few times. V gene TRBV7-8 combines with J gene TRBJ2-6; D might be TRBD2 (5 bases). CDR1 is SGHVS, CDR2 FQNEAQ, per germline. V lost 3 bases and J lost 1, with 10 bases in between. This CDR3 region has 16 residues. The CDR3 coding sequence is TGTGCCAGCAGCTTGGAGCGGTTTTCTGGGGCCAACGTCCTGACTTTC. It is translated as CASSLERFSGANVLTF.

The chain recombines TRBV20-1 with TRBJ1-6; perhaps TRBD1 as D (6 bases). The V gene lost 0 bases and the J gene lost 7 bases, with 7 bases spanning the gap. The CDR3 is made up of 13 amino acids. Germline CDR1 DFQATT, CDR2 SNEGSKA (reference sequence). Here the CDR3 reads CSAREGANSPLHF. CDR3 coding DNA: TGCAGTGCTAGAGAGGGGGCGAATTCACCCCTCCACTTT.

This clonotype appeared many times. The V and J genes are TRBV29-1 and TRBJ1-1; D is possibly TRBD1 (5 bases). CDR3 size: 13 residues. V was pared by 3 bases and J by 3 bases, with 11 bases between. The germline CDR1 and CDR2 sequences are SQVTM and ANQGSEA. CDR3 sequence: CSVEGQGHTEAFF. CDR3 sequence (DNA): TGCAGCGTTGAGGGGCAGGGACACACTGAAGCTTTCTTT.

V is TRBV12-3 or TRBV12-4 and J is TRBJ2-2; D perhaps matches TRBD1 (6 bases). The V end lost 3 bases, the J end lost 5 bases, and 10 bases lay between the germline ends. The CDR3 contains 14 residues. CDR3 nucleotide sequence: TGTGCCAGCAGTTTTTCAGGGGAGACCGGGGAGCTGTTTTTT. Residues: CASSFSGETGELFF.

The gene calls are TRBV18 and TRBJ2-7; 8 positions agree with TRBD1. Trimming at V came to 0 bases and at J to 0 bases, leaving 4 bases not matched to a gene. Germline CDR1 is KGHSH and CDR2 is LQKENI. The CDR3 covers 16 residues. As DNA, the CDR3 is TGTGCCAGCTCACCACCGTTTGGACAGGGCTCCTACGAGCAGTACTTC. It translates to CASSPPFGQGSYEQYF.